The 8 T cell receptor beta chains reported below all come from one sample, sequenced in a study of regulatory T cells in long-lasting Graves disease. The TCR beta library used iRepertoire HTBI primers with Arm-PCR amplification of CDR3. In TCRdb, the multiplex PCR reads were re-called with MiXCR into one record per CDR3 protein. The sample has more than 400,000 distinct CDR3 sequences, about 17% seen once. Time point given: newly diagnosed GD, antithyroid drugs for less than 3 months. The TCR library was made from RNA extracted from PBMCs. These same data were also listed under a study on T cells in Graves' hyperthyroidism and ophthalmopathy.

The material was peripheral blood mononuclear cells (PBMCs), obtained at new diagnosis, from a patient treated with antithyroid drugs. Source of these receptors: a woman in her 30s with Graves disease.

This clonotype showed up just a few times. J is TRBJ1-2 and V is TRBV5-4, with 10 nucleotides matching TRBD1. This CDR3 spans 15 amino acids. The germline V gene encodes CDR1 SGHNT and CDR2 YYREEE (reference sequence). The J segment lost 7 bases and the V segment lost 4 bases, leaving 10 bases of the junction unmatched. The chain's CDR3 is CASSPPGTGAGGYTF. The DNA of the CDR3 is TGTGCCAGCAGCCCCCCCGGGACAGGGGCAGGTGGCTACACCTTC.

This clonotype showed up just a few times. This chain joins TRBV2 and TRBJ2-5; 15 positions match TRBD2. CDR1 is SNHLY and CDR2 is FYNNEI in the germline V gene. This CDR3 comprises 17 residues. V trimming: 6 bases; J trimming: 4 bases; junction bases outside the gene matches: 9. The CDR3 here is CASRDRTSGRARETQYF. Written as DNA, the CDR3 is TGTGCCAGCAGGGATAGGACTAGCGGGAGGGCCAGAGAGACCCAGTACTTC.

This clonotype occurred many times. CDR3 DNA sequence: TGCAGTGCAATTAGACTAGCGGGACACACAGATACGCAGTATTTT. Translation: CSAIRLAGHTDTQYF. The J gene is TRBJ2-3, the V gene TRBV20-1; TRBD2 aligns across 11 bases. The germline gives CDR1 DFQATT, CDR2 SNEGSKA (reference sequence). This CDR3 is 15 amino acids long. The V segment lost 6 bases and the J segment 2 bases; nucleotides outside the gene matches: 7.

This clonotype showed up many times. The CDR3 DNA follows: TGTGCCAGCAGTTTTGTTAGAGGGGGGGATACGCAGTATTTT. The encoded protein is CASSFVRGGDTQYF. This chain connects TRBV28 to TRBJ2-3; D may be TRBD1 or TRBD2 (6 bases each). CDR1 is MDHEN, CDR2 SYDVKM, per germline. The CDR3 contains 14 residues. With 3 bases removed from V and 6 bases from J, the gap between germline ends came to 13 bases. The whole variable domain, remainder taken from reference TRBV28 and TRBJ2-3, is DVKVTQSSRYLVKRTGEKVFLECVQDMDHENMFWYRQDPGLGLRLIYFSYDVKMKEKGDIPEGYSVSREKKERFSLILESASTNQTSMYLCASSFVRGGDTQYFGPGTRLTVL.

The CDR3 reads CASSQLAANTGELFF. The CDR3 nucleotides are TGTGCCAGCAGCCAATTAGCGGCGAACACCGGGGAGCTGTTTTTT. This chain connects TRBV14 to TRBJ2-2; TRBD2 is a possible D gene (6 bases). V was shortened by 2 bases and J by 0 bases, with 7 bases between the two germline ends. The CDR3 loop spans 15 amino acids. Germline CDR1 reads SGHDN; CDR2 reads FVKESK.

About this clonotype itself: A far larger clone differs by one base, so this is likely a read error. J is TRBJ1-2 and V is TRBV6-1; perhaps TRBD1 as D (5 bases). Trimming removed 6 bases at V and 1 base at J, with 9 bases between. The CDR3 length is 13 residues. CDR1 is MNHNS, CDR2 SASEGT, per germline. CDR3 amino acids: CASRPDSNYGYTF. DNA of the CDR3: TGTGCCAGCAGGCCCGACAGTAACTATGGCTACACCTTC.

Note on this clonotype: A far larger clone is off by one base, so a read error is likely. V and J are TRBV3-1 and TRBJ2-5; 7 bases align to TRBD1. The germline V gene has CDR1 LGHDT and CDR2 YNNKEL (reference sequence). This CDR3 comprises 15 residues. Here the CDR3 reads CASSPGGRVQEAQYF. In nucleotides, the CDR3 is TGTGCCAGCTCACCAGGGGGACGAGTCCAAGAGGCCCAGTACTTC.

In this sample, this clonotype turned up many times. This chain joins TRBV20-1 and TRBJ2-3, with TRBD1 matching over 7 bases. Germline lookup yields CDR1 DFQATT and CDR2 SNEGSKA (reference sequence). The CDR3 spans 14 residues. J gave up 3 bases and V 2 bases, and 5 bases lay outside the gene matches. CDR3 DNA: TGCAGTGCTAGACGCACAGGGGTAACAGATACGCAGTATTTT. As protein: CSARRTGVTDTQYF.